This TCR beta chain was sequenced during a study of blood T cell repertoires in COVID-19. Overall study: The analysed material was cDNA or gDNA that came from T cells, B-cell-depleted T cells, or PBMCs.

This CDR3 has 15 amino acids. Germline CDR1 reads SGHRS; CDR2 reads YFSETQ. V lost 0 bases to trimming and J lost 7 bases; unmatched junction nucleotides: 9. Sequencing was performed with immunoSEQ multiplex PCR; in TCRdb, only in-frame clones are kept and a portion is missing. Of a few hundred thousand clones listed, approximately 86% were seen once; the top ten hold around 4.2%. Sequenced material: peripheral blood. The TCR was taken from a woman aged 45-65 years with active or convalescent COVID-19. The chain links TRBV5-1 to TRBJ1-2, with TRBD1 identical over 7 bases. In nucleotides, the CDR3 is TGCGCCAGCAGCTTGGCTGGGGACAGCCGCGGTGGCTACACCTTC. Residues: CASSLAGDSRGGYTF.